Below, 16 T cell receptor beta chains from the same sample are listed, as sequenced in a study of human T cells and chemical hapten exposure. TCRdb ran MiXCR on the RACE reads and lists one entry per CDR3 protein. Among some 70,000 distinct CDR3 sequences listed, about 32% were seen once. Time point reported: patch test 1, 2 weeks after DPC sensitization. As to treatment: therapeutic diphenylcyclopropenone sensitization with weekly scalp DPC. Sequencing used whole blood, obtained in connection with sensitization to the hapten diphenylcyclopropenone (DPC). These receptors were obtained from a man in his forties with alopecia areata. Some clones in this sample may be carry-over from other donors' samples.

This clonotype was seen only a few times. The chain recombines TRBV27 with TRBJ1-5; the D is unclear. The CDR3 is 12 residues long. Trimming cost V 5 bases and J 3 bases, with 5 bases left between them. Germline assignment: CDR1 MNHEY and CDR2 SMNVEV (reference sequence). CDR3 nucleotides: TGTGCCAGCAGTCCATACAATCAGCCCCAGCATTTT. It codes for CASSPYNQPQHF.

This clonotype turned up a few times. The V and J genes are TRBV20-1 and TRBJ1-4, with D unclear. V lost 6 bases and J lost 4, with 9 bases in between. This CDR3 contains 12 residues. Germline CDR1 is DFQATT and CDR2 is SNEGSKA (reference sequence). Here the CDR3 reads CSATGLNEKLFF. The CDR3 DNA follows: TGCAGTGCCACGGGCCTTAATGAAAAACTGTTTTTT.

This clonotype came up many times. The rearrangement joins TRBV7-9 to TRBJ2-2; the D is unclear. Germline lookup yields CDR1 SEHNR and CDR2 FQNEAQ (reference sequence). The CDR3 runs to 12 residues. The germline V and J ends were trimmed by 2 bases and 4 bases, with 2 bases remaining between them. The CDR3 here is CASSLSTGELFF. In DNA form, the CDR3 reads TGTGCCAGCAGCTTAAGCACCGGGGAGCTGTTTTTT.

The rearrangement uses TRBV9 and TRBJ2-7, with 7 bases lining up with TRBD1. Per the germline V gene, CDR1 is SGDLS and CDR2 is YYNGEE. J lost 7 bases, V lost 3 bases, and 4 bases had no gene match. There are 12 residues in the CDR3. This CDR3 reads CASSEADREQYF. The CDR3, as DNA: TGTGCCAGCAGCGAAGCGGACAGGGAGCAGTACTTC.

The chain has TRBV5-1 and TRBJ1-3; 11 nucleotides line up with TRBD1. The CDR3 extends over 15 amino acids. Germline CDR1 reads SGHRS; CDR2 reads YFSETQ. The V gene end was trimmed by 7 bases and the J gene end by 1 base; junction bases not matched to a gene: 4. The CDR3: CASRGQGASGNTIYF. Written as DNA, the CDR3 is TGCGCCAGCCGCGGACAGGGGGCGTCTGGAAACACCATATATTTT. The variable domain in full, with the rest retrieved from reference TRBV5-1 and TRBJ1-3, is KAGVTQTPRYLIKTRGQQVTLSCSPISGHRSVSWYQQTPGQGLQFLFEYFSETQRNKGNFPGRFSGRQFSNSRSEMNVSTLELGDSALYLCASRGQGASGNTIYFGEGSWLTVV.

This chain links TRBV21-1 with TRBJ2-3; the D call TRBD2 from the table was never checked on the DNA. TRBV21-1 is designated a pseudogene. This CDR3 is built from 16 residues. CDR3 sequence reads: CASSRKLAGFVDTQYF. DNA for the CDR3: TGTGCCAGCAGCAGGAAGCTAGCGGGATTCGTAGATACGCAGTATTTT.

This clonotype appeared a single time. The DNA for the CDR3 is TGTGCCAGCAGTATAAGCGGGAGGGCTTACGAGCAGTACTTC. Translated, it gives CASSISGRAYEQYF. The chain couples TRBV28 to TRBJ2-7; TRBD2 agrees at 10 bases. The CDR3 extends over 14 amino acids. The V gene's germline CDR1 is MDHEN and CDR2 SYDVKM. J lost 4 bases, V lost 5 bases, and 5 bases had no gene match.

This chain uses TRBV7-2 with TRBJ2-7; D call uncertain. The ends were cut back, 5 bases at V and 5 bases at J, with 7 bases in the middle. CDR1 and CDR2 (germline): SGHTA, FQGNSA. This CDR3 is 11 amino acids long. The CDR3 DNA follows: TGTGCCAGCAGCCTAAGAAACGAGCAGTACTTC. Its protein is CASSLRNEQYF. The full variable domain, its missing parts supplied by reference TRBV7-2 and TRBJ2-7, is GAGVSQSPSNKVTEKGKDVELRCDPISGHTALYWYRQSLGQGLEFLIYFQGNSAPDKSGLPSDRFSAERTGGSVSTLTIQRTQQEDSAVYLCASSLRNEQYFGPGTRLTVT.

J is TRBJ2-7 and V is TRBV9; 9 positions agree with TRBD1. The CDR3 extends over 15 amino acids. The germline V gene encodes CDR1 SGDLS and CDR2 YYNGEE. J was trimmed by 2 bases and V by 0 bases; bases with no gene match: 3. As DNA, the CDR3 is TGTGCCAGCAGCGTAGGGGGACAGGGTACCTACGAGCAGTACTTC. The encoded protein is CASSVGGQGTYEQYF.

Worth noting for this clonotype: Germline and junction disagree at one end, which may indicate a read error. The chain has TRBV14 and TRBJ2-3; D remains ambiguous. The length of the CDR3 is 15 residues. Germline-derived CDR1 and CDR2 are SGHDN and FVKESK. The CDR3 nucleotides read TGTGCCAGCAGTCTTTTGGCACTGAGCACAGATACGCATTATTTT. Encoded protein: CASSLLALSTDTHYF.

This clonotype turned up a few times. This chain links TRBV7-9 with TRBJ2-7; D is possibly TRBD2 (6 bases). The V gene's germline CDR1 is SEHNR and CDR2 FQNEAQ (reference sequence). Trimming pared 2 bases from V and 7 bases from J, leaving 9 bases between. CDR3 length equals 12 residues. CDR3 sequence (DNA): TGTGCCAGCAGCTTATCGGGGGATGAGCAGTACTTC. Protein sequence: CASSLSGDEQYF.

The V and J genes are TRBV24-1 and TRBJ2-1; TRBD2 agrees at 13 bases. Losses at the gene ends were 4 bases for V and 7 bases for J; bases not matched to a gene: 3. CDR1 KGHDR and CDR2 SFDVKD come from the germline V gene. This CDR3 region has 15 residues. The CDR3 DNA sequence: TGTGCCACCAGTGACCCGGGACTAGCGGGGAATGAGCAGTTCTTC. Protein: CATSDPGLAGNEQFF.

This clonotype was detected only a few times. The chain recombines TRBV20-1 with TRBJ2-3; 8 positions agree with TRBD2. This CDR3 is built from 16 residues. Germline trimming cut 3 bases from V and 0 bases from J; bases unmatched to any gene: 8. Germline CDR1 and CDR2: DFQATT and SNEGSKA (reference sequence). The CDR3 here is CSASGRALSSTDTQYF. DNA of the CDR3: TGCAGTGCTAGCGGGAGGGCCCTTTCTAGCACAGATACGCAGTATTTT.

The CDR3 DNA is TGTGCCAGCAGCAAAGCAGGGGTTCGCACAGATACGCAGTATTTT. It yields the protein CASSKAGVRTDTQYF. J is TRBJ2-3 and V is TRBV21-1; the D call TRBD1 from the table was never checked on the DNA. TRBV21-1 is a listed pseudogene. The CDR3 length is 15 residues.

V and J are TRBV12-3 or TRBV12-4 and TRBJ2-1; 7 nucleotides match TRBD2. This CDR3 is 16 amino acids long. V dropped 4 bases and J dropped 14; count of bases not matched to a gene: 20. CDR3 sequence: CASSSPSGGSHSREFF. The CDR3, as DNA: TGTGCCAGCAGTTCACCCAGTGGCGGGAGCCACTCCCGGGAGTTCTTC.

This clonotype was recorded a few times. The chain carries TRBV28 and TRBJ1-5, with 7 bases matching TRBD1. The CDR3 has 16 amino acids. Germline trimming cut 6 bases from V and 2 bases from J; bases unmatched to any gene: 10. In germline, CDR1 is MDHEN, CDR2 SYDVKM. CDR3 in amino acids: CASSLRQGIRNQPQHF. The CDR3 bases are TGTGCCAGCAGCCTCAGACAGGGTATACGCAATCAGCCCCAGCATTTT.